This TCR beta chain was recovered during a study of cytomegalovirus exposure and HLA in healthy donors. Notes on the study in general: It was 164 TCR beta chains that were listed as cytomegalovirus-associated. Most TCR sequences were uncommon, yet certain public TCRs appeared in many donors.

This clone was counted once. Its antigen is as yet unknown. Using immunoSEQ multiplex PCR, the repertoire was profiled, and TCRdb retains in-frame clones only, with some absent. The data contain some 160,000 clones, around 90% of them singletons. There are 16 residues in the CDR3. The ends were cut back, 0 bases at V and 0 bases at J, with 11 bases in the middle. CDR1 is SGHTA, CDR2 FQGNSA, per germline. The sequenced material came from PBMCs. This clonotype was sampled from a man in his late teens or twenties in good health and CMV-seronegative. V is TRBV7-2 and J is TRBJ1-2; weak D call: TRBD1 (5 bases). The CDR3 here is CASSLAMGGANYGYTF. CDR3 bases: TGTGCCAGCAGCTTAGCCATGGGGGGAGCTAACTATGGCTACACCTTC.